Listed below are T cell receptor beta chains from one sample, sequenced in a study of PD-L1 blockade in urothelial cancer. Produced via immunoSEQ multiplex PCR; TCRdb's table is partial and in-frame only. The sample has about 43,000 clones; about 84% are singletons. Sample: PBMCs, taken around atezolizumab (anti-PD-L1) treatment. The source is a man aged 60-69 years with urothelial cancer. Both conserved end residues are part of each CDR3. A D gene is named only where the DNA matches it firmly. Clone size, where shown, is once, few, many, or a class for clones that have expanded.

- | TRBJ1-4 | - | TRBV27 | 14 | TGTGCCAGCAGTTTCGGACAGCAGGATGAAAAACTGTTTTTT | CASSFGQQDEKLFF
TRBD2 | TRBJ2-2 | - | TRBV5-4 | 16 | TGTGCCAGCAGCTTGGCCGGGGAGGGGATTAGCGGGGAGCTGTTTTTT | CASSLAGEGISGELFF
- | TRBJ2-1 | few | TRBV9 | 15 | TGTGCCAGCAGCGCTGGGGGGGGGCCGTCCAATGAGCAGTTCTTC | CASSAGGGPSNEQFF
- | TRBJ2-1 | - | TRBV5-1 | 13 | TGCGCCAGCAGCTTGGAATCTCGGCGGGAGCAGTTCTTC | CASSLESRREQFF
TRBD2 | TRBJ2-3 | - | TRBV10-3 | 13 | TGTGCCTACGCGGGGGGCACGGCAGATACGCAGTATTTT | CAYAGGTADTQYF
- | TRBJ1-1 | - | TRBV6-1 | 14 | TGTGCCAGCAGTGAAGACCGGGGGGACACTGAAGCTTTCTTT | CASSEDRGDTEAFF
TRBD1 | TRBJ2-5 | - | TRBV5-1 | 15 | TGCGCCAGCAGCACCGGGACAGTTGCAGGAGAGACCCAGTACTTC | CASSTGTVAGETQYF
- | TRBJ1-5 | few | TRBV30 | 14 | TGTGCCTGGAGTGGCAACAGGGGCAATCAGCCCCAGCATTTT | CAWSGNRGNQPQHF
TRBD2 | TRBJ2-5 | once | TRBV28 | 15 | TGTGCCAGCAGTTTATTGGGCGGGAGAATAGAGACCCAGTACTTC | CASSLLGGRIETQYF
- | TRBJ1-4 | - | TRBV4-2 | 17 | TGTGCCAGCAGCCAAGTACTATCGTGGGAGACTAATGAAAAACTGTTTTTT | CASSQVLSWETNEKLFF
- | TRBJ2-1 | - | TRBV11-2 | 18 | TGTGCCAGCAGCTTAGGTTCCTGGACTGCCAGCTCCTACAATGAGCAGTTCTTC | CASSLGSWTASSYNEQFF
TRBD2 | TRBJ2-5 | - | TRBV5-1 | 16 | TGCGCCAGCAGCCCAGGGACTAGCGGGAGACAAGAGACCCAGTACTTC | CASSPGTSGRQETQYF
- | TRBJ1-4 | - | TRBV4-2 | 16 | TGTGCCAGCAGCCAAGATCCGAGGAGAGTAAATGAAAAACTGTTTTTT | CASSQDPRRVNEKLFF
- | TRBJ1-1 | - | TRBV2 | 14 | TGTGCCAGCAGGGGAGGGAGGGCTCTAAGTGAAGCTTTCTTT | CASRGGRALSEAFF
- | TRBJ1-1 | - | TRBV11-1 | 13 | TGTGCCAGCAGCCGACGACAGAACACTGAAGCTTTCTTT | CASSRRQNTEAFF
TRBD1 | TRBJ1-1 | - | TRBV11-2 | 14 | TGTGCCAGCAGCGCGCCTAACAGGGGGCCGGGAGCTTTCTTT | CASSAPNRGPGAFF
- | TRBJ2-2 | - | TRBV11-2 | 15 | TGTGCCAGCAGCTCCCAGAGGGGGGGCACCGGGGAGCTGTTTTTT | CASSSQRGGTGELFF
TRBD1 | TRBJ2-7 | - | TRBV11-3 | 14 | TGTGCCAGCAGCCAAAGGACAGGAGGTTACGAGCAGTACTTC | CASSQRTGGYEQYF
TRBD1 | TRBJ1-2 | once | TRBV4-1 | 15 | TGCGCCAGCAGCCGAACGGGGGACAGAGTCTATGGCTACACCTTC | CASSRTGDRVYGYTF
TRBD1 | TRBJ1-1 | - | TRBV18 | 16 | TGTGCCAGCTCAAGCGGGACAGGGAGGCGGAACACTGAAGCTTTCTTT | CASSSGTGRRNTEAFF
- | TRBJ1-2 | - | TRBV5-1 | 14 | TGCGCCAGCAGCTTGGCAGGGGTCTTGGATGGCTACACCTTC | CASSLAGVLDGYTF
- | TRBJ2-2 | - | TRBV2 | 14 | TGTGCCAGCAGTGAACTGGAGGGAACCGGGGAGCTGTTTTTT | CASSELEGTGELFF
- | TRBJ1-1 | few | TRBV7-8 | 12 | TGTGCCAGCAGCTTAGGCAGGCATGAAGCTTTCTTT | CASSLGRHEAFF
- | TRBJ1-1 | few | TRBV9 | 14 | TGTGCCAGCAGTAAGGGGTTAGGGAACACTGAAGCTTTCTTT | CASSKGLGNTEAFF
- | TRBJ2-7 | once | TRBV5-8 | 13 | TGTGCCAGCAGCTTGCAGGGACTCTACGAGCAGTACTTC | CASSLQGLYEQYF
- | TRBJ1-1 | few | TRBV6-5 | 14 | TGTGCCAGCAGTCGCGACAGGTTGGGAACTGAAGCTTTCTTT | CASSRDRLGTEAFF
- | TRBJ2-3 | - | TRBV6-6 | 15 | TGTGCCAGCAGTTACTTGCGACAGGGCACAGATACGCAGTATTTT | CASSYLRQGTDTQYF
- | TRBJ2-1 | - | TRBV30 | 16 | TGTGCCTGGAGTGTACGGGGTGGGATGGGGTACAATGAGCAGTTCTTC | CAWSVRGGMGYNEQFF
TRBD1 | TRBJ1-2 | - | TRBV19 | 12 | TGTGCCAGTAGTACAGGGACAGGGATCTACACCTTC | CASSTGTGIYTF
TRBD2 | TRBJ2-1 | - | TRBV5-4 | 14 | TGTGCCAGCAGCCAGATAGCGGGTTACAATGAGCAGTTCTTC | CASSQIAGYNEQFF
- | TRBJ2-7 | - | TRBV6-1 | 14 | TGTGCCAGCAGTGAATCGGCAGTTCTCCTAGGGCAGTACTTC | CASSESAVLLGQYF